The 32 T cell receptor beta chains presented below share a single source sample, sequenced in a study of regulatory T cells in long-lasting Graves disease. Both iRepertoire HTBI primers and Arm-PCR of CDR3 regions were used to build the TCR beta libraries. MiXCR was run by TCRdb on the multiplex PCR reads, yielding one entry per CDR3 protein. Here the sample spans roughly 560,000 distinct CDR3 sequences, about 16% being singletons. Time point meaning: newly diagnosed GD, antithyroid drugs for less than 3 months. Following extraction of RNA from PBMCs, that RNA was used to make the TCR library. The sample was also linked to a second study, of T cells in Graves' hyperthyroidism and ophthalmopathy.

Here the sequenced sample was peripheral blood mononuclear cells (PBMCs), taken at new diagnosis, from a patient treated with antithyroid drugs. These receptors all come from a woman aged 40 to 65 with Graves disease.

The chain combines TRBV12-5 with TRBJ2-1; the D call may be TRBD1 or TRBD2 (6 bases each). The germline CDR1 and CDR2 sequences are LGHNT and FRNRAP. The V gene lost 0 bases and the J gene lost 1 base, with 10 bases spanning the gap. The length of the CDR3 is 16 residues. Here the CDR3 DNA reads TGTGCTAGTGGTTTGGTACGAGGGGGGTCCTACAATGAGCAGTTCTTC. Translated: CASGLVRGGSYNEQFF.

The CDR3 is CASSLTRGAYEQYF. CDR3 coding DNA: TGTGCCAGCAGTTTAACGCGGGGGGCCTACGAGCAGTACTTC. The gene calls are TRBV12-3 or TRBV12-4 and TRBJ2-7; 8 positions match TRBD2. The CDR3 sequence is 14 residues long. The J segment lost 2 bases and the V segment lost 2 bases, leaving 2 bases of the junction unmatched.

This clonotype was seen many times. The chain carries TRBV28 and TRBJ1-1; tentative D call: TRBD1 (6 bases). The germline V and J ends were trimmed by 8 bases and 4 bases, with 23 bases remaining between them. Germline V gives CDR1 MDHEN, CDR2 SYDVKM. The CDR3 extends over 16 amino acids. CDR3 protein: CASAGAGAEVSTEAFF. For the CDR3, the DNA is TGTGCCAGCGCTGGGGCAGGGGCCGAGGTTAGCACTGAAGCTTTCTTT.

V usage is TRBV7-9 and J usage is TRBJ2-2; 7 bases match TRBD1. J lost 6 bases, V lost 5 bases, and 6 bases had no gene match. The CDR3 contains 14 residues. The germline V gene encodes CDR1 SEHNR and CDR2 FQNEAQ (reference sequence). In DNA, the CDR3 is TGTGCCAGCAGCGAAGACAGGGCGCCCGGGGAGCTGTTTTTT. Its protein product is CASSEDRAPGELFF.

This clonotype was observed a few times. The rearrangement joins TRBV19 to TRBJ2-7; the D gene is possibly TRBD2 (5 bases). This CDR3 is built from 15 residues. V was pared by 4 bases and J by 4 bases, with 17 bases between. CDR1 LNHDA and CDR2 SQIVND come from the germline V gene (reference sequence). The CDR3 nucleotides read TGTGCCAGTAGTAAAGAACCGGGGAACCCTTACGAGCAGTACTTC. Its protein is CASSKEPGNPYEQYF.

This clonotype showed up many times. This sequence joins TRBV3-1 and TRBJ2-7; D gene unclear. V was clipped by 4 bases and J by 3 bases, with 7 bases between them. This CDR3 has 12 residues. CDR1 is LGHDT and CDR2 is YNNKEL in the germline V gene (reference sequence). CDR3 protein: CASSRADYEQYF. The CDR3, as DNA: TGTGCCAGCAGCCGGGCCGACTACGAGCAGTACTTC.

The rearrangement uses TRBV6-1 and TRBJ2-2; 7 bases align to TRBD2. The trim removed 7 bases at V and 4 bases at J, leaving 6 bases unmatched. Germline values: CDR1 MNHNS, CDR2 SASEGT. The CDR3 consists of 14 residues. The CDR3 DNA is TGTGCCAGCACCCGGGGGGACCTCACCGGGGAGCTGTTTTTT. Protein sequence: CASTRGDLTGELFF.

The V gene is TRBV19, the J gene TRBJ2-7; 8 nucleotides align to TRBD1. After removal of 5 bases from V and 2 bases from J, the junction contained 8 bases not matched to a gene. This CDR3 spans 15 amino acids. Germline V gene data show CDR1 as LNHDA and CDR2 as SQIVND (reference sequence). The CDR3 nucleotides read TGTGCCAGTAGTGACCCCGGGACAGGACCCTACGAGCAGTACTTC. It yields the protein CASSDPGTGPYEQYF.

The V and J genes are TRBV18 and TRBJ1-5; 7 bases are shared with TRBD1. Germline V gives CDR1 KGHSH, CDR2 LQKENI. The CDR3 has 15 amino acids. The J segment lost 2 bases and the V segment lost 2 bases, leaving 3 bases of the junction unmatched. The CDR3 here is CASSPKGAGNQPQHF. The CDR3, as DNA: TGTGCCAGCTCACCAAAGGGGGCGGGCAATCAGCCCCAGCATTTT.

This clonotype showed up many times. The chain has TRBV20-1 and TRBJ2-5; D is possibly TRBD1 (5 bases). In germline, CDR1 is DFQATT, CDR2 SNEGSKA (reference sequence). Trimming shortened V by 6 bases and J by 1 base, and 18 bases separated the two germline ends. CDR3 length equals 15 residues. For the CDR3, the DNA is TGCAGTGCGCCCCTGGGGCCCTGGACCCAAGAGACCCAGTACTTC. Encoded protein: CSAPLGPWTQETQYF.

A few counts support this clonotype. The chain couples TRBV7-8 to TRBJ1-5, with D uncertain. There are 12 residues in the CDR3. The ends were cut back, 1 base at V and 11 bases at J, with 9 bases in the middle. Germline CDR1 is SGHVS and CDR2 is FQNEAQ. CDR3 protein: CASSLDRRSQHF. In nucleotides, the CDR3 is TGTGCCAGCAGCTTAGATAGACGGTCCCAGCATTTT.

This clonotype was counted between two and nine times. The chain has TRBV25-1 and TRBJ2-3; TRBD1 agrees at 10 bases. Germline CDR1 reads MGHDK; CDR2 reads SYGVNS. After removal of 0 bases from V and 3 bases from J, the junction contained 6 bases not matched to a gene. The CDR3 length is 17 residues. The CDR3 here is CASSEYIPGQGTDTQYF. CDR3 coding DNA: TGTGCCAGCAGTGAATATATCCCGGGACAGGGGACAGATACGCAGTATTTT. The full variable domain, with the rest looked up from reference TRBV25-1 and TRBJ2-3, is EADIYQTPRYLVIGTGKKITLECSQTMGHDKMYWYQQDPGMELHLIHYSYGVNSTEKGDLSSESTVSRIRTEHFPLTLESARPSHTSQYLCASSEYIPGQGTDTQYFGPGTRLTVL.

This clonotype occurred many times. The V call is TRBV7-2, the J call TRBJ2-7; possible D gene TRBD1, 5 bases. The germline V gene encodes CDR1 SGHTA and CDR2 FQGNSA. The CDR3 is made up of 16 amino acids. The V gene lost 5 bases and the J gene lost 0 bases, with 17 bases spanning the gap. CDR3 sequence: CASSPMGRGNSYEQYF. CDR3 coding DNA: TGTGCCAGCAGCCCTATGGGGCGCGGTAACTCCTACGAGCAGTACTTC.

Only a few counts were recorded for this clonotype. The chain carries TRBV19 and TRBJ1-5; 8 positions agree with TRBD1. Germline values: CDR1 LNHDA, CDR2 SQIVND (reference sequence). The CDR3 spans 15 residues. Germline trimming cut 2 bases from V and 6 bases from J; bases unmatched to any gene: 6. The CDR3 spells CASSIIGQGGQPQHF. The CDR3 region has the DNA TGTGCCAGTAGTATAATTGGACAGGGCGGTCAGCCCCAGCATTTT.

This clonotype was recorded at least ten times. The chain joins TRBV2 to TRBJ2-1; the D gene could be TRBD1 or TRBD2 (6 bases each). Germline values: CDR1 SNHLY, CDR2 FYNNEI. CDR3 length equals 13 residues. Trimming pared 8 bases from V and 5 bases from J, leaving 13 bases between. The CDR3 here is CASREGGNNEQFF. CDR3 sequence (DNA): TGTGCCAGCCGCGAGGGGGGCAACAATGAGCAGTTCTTC. Together with reference TRBV2 and TRBJ2-1, the CDR3 gives the full variable domain: EPEVTQTPSHQVTQMGQEVILRCVPISNHLYFYWYRQILGQKVEFLVSFYNNEISEKSEIFDDQFSVERPDGSNFTLKIRSTKLEDSAMYFCASREGGNNEQFFGPGTRLTVL.

This clonotype was observed a handful of times. The chain has TRBV15 and TRBJ2-7; possible D gene TRBD2, 6 bases. Deletions cut 1 base from V and 7 bases from J, with 14 bases between. The CDR3 contains 14 residues. Germline lookup yields CDR1 LNHNV and CDR2 YYDKDF (reference sequence). The CDR3 bases are TGTGCCACCAGCAGAGTCCTAAAGGGGAGGGAGCAGTACTTC. Protein sequence: CATSRVLKGREQYF. Filled out from reference TRBV15 and TRBJ2-7, the complete variable domain reads DAMVIQNPRYQVTQFGKPVTLSCSQTLNHNVMYWYQQKSSQAPKLLFHYYDKDFNNEADTPDNFQSRRPNTSFCFLDIRSPGLGDTAMYLCATSRVLKGREQYFGPGTRLTVT.

This clonotype was picked up a small number of times. V usage is TRBV4-2 and J usage is TRBJ2-5; 8 positions match TRBD2. V was pared by 2 bases and J by 3 bases, with 2 bases of the junction left unmatched. CDR1 is LGHNA and CDR2 is YNFKEQ in the germline V gene. The CDR3 runs 14 residues. Here the CDR3 reads CASSQQLAEETQYF. CDR3 nucleotides: TGTGCCAGCAGCCAACAACTAGCGGAAGAGACCCAGTACTTC.

This clonotype was seen a handful of times. The rearrangement joins TRBV6-1 to TRBJ2-1; maybe TRBD1 (6 bases). V was clipped by 3 bases and J by 3 bases, with 12 bases between them. CDR3 length: 15 amino acids. Germline values: CDR1 MNHNS, CDR2 SASEGT. The CDR3 region is CASSDTGTSYNEQFF. The CDR3 region has the DNA TGTGCCAGCAGTGATACCGGGACAAGCTACAATGAGCAGTTCTTC.

The chain uses TRBV28 and TRBJ1-1, with 8 bases aligning to TRBD1. CDR3 length equals 16 residues. Trimming cost V 3 bases and J 5 bases; bases outside gene matches: 11. Germline CDR1 MDHEN, CDR2 SYDVKM. CDR3 in amino acids: CASSFGGAGGWTEAFF. The CDR3 DNA reads TGTGCCAGCAGTTTCGGAGGTGCAGGGGGCTGGACTGAAGCTTTCTTT.

The chain joins TRBV5-4 to TRBJ2-1, with 10 nucleotides matching TRBD1. Germline CDR1 reads SGHNT; CDR2 reads YYREEE (reference sequence). The V and J ends lost 4 bases and 0 bases, in that order; junction bases with no gene match: 4. This CDR3 comprises 16 residues. The CDR3 loop reads CASSRDRGYSYNEQFF. CDR3 bases: TGTGCCAGCAGCCGGGACAGGGGATACTCCTACAATGAGCAGTTCTTC.

This chain links TRBV7-3 with TRBJ1-3, with D perhaps matching TRBD1 (5 bases). The CDR3 totals 16 residues. Germline assignment: CDR1 SGHTA and CDR2 FQGTGA. The V gene lost 5 bases and the J gene lost 1 base, with 15 bases spanning the gap. As DNA, the CDR3 is TGTGCCAGCAGCATGCAGGGATCCCAATCTGGAAACACCATATATTTT. Protein sequence: CASSMQGSQSGNTIYF.

This chain joins TRBV4-1 and TRBJ2-2; possible D gene TRBD1, 6 bases. The germline V and J ends were trimmed by 5 bases and 10 bases, with 14 bases remaining between them. The CDR3 has 13 amino acids. Germline V lookup: CDR1 MGHRA, CDR2 YSYEKL. The CDR3 here is CASSDRQVSELFF. The CDR3 bases are TGCGCCAGCAGCGACCGACAGGTATCGGAGCTGTTTTTT.

This clonotype was detected a few times. The chain carries TRBV10-1 and TRBJ1-4; perhaps TRBD1 as D (6 bases). Trimming pared 7 bases from V and 7 bases from J, leaving 19 bases between. Germline V gives CDR1 WNHNN, CDR2 SYGVQD (reference sequence). There are 15 residues in the CDR3. CDR3: CASIPQGREVEKLFF. CDR3 bases: TGCGCCAGCATCCCTCAGGGGCGGGAGGTTGAAAAACTGTTTTTT.

This clonotype has just a few counts. The CDR3 DNA sequence: TGCAGTGCTAGAACGACAGGGTTTGTCAATCAGCCCCAGCATTTT. This translates into CSARTTGFVNQPQHF. The rearrangement joins TRBV20-1 to TRBJ1-5; TRBD1 agrees at 7 bases. Germline lookup yields CDR1 DFQATT and CDR2 SNEGSKA (reference sequence). CDR3 length: 15 residues. Trimming removed 2 bases from V and 3 bases from J; junction bases left unmatched: 7.

This clonotype was observed many times. The chain links TRBV2 to TRBJ2-3; TRBD1 agrees at 9 bases. Germline CDR1 reads SNHLY; CDR2 reads FYNNEI. The CDR3 runs 14 residues. The junction had 12 bases not matched to a gene; V was cut back by 11 bases and J by 6 bases. CDR3 DNA: TGTGCCTTCGGGCGGACAGGGGTGGCGGATACGCAGTATTTT. This translates into CAFGRTGVADTQYF. Full variable domain (missing parts from reference TRBV2 and TRBJ2-3): EPEVTQTPSHQVTQMGQEVILRCVPISNHLYFYWYRQILGQKVEFLVSFYNNEISEKSEIFDDQFSVERPDGSNFTLKIRSTKLEDSAMYFCAFGRTGVADTQYFGPGTRLTVL.

This sequence joins TRBV27 and TRBJ1-3; D remains ambiguous. This CDR3 comprises 14 residues. V lost 5 bases and J 4 bases, leaving 12 bases between the germline ends. Germline loops: CDR1 MNHEY, CDR2 SMNVEV (reference sequence). This CDR3 reads CASSPVGRGNTIYF. CDR3 nucleotides: TGTGCCAGCAGTCCCGTCGGTAGGGGAAACACCATATATTTT.

This clonotype showed up just a few times. The chain couples TRBV9 to TRBJ1-5; a weak D match, TRBD1 (6 bases). V lost 5 bases and J 7 bases, leaving 16 bases between the germline ends. The CDR3 totals 14 residues. CDR1 SGDLS and CDR2 YYNGEE come from the germline V gene. The CDR3: CASRGTGLRQPQHF. In DNA, the CDR3 is TGTGCCAGCAGGGGTACAGGGCTTCGGCAGCCCCAGCATTTT.

J is TRBJ2-7 and V is TRBV7-9; D remains unclear. The CDR3 sequence is 13 residues long. Deletions cut 4 bases from V and 4 bases from J, with 11 bases between. Germline CDR1 is SEHNR and CDR2 is FQNEAQ (reference sequence). The chain's CDR3 is CASSSPNGYEQYF. CDR3 bases: TGTGCCAGCAGCTCCCCCAACGGTTACGAGCAGTACTTC.

This clonotype came up a few times. V and J are TRBV6-2 or TRBV6-3 and TRBJ2-7; D gene ambiguous. Germline CDR1 is MNHEY and CDR2 is SVGEGT. This CDR3 comprises 13 residues. V shed 0 bases and J shed 0 bases, with 3 bases lying between them. CDR3 residues: CASSYSISYEQYF. CDR3 coding DNA: TGTGCCAGCAGTTACTCGATCTCCTACGAGCAGTACTTC.

This clonotype showed up just once. The chain links TRBV27 to TRBJ2-5; D is undetermined. The CDR3 is made up of 13 amino acids. V gave up 5 bases and J gave up 5 bases, with 12 bases separating them. From germline, CDR1 is MNHEY and CDR2 SMNVEV (reference sequence). CDR3 in amino acids: CASSHGPGETQYF. The CDR3, as DNA: TGTGCCAGCAGTCACGGGCCCGGGGAGACCCAGTACTTC.

This clonotype was seen a handful of times. The gene calls are TRBV6-2 or TRBV6-3 and TRBJ2-3, with D uncertain. The assigned J gene may be wrong: the sequence end matches TRBJ2-7 better. This CDR3 is built from 13 residues. Germline-derived CDR1 and CDR2 are MNHEY and SVGEGT. The CDR3 protein is CASRPAPPYEQYF. CDR3 in DNA: TGTGCCAGCAGGCCAGCTCCGCCCTACGAGCAGTACTTC.

A remark on this clonotype: The junction shows a germline mismatch at one end, possibly a read error. The J gene is TRBJ1-2, the V gene TRBV27, with D unclear. The CDR3 covers 13 residues. CDR1 is MNHEY, CDR2 SMNVEV, per germline (reference sequence). The CDR3 is CASSPGVLYGCTF. CDR3 in DNA: TGTGCCAGCAGCCCCGGGGTCCTCTATGGCTGCACCTTC.